The 22 T cell receptor beta chains below were found in one sample sequenced in a study of shared clonotypes between healthy human individuals. The assay was immunoSEQ multiplex PCR, and TCRdb's table has in-frame clones only and misses some. The profile covers 950,000 to 1,300,000 clones, with about 80% appearing a single time and about 1.5% taken by the ten largest. Material for sequencing was memory CD4+ T cells sorted from blood. As to subset: CD45RA-negative fraction. The receptors here all came from a man aged 18-30 years in good health.

J is TRBJ2-5 and V is TRBV19, with a tentative D call TRBD2 (6 bases). This CDR3 is built from 16 residues. Germline-derived CDR1 and CDR2 are LNHDA and SQIVND (reference sequence). With 5 bases removed from V and 5 bases from J, the gap between germline ends came to 21 bases. The CDR3 protein is CASSPHLEGRKETQYF. The DNA of the CDR3 is TGTGCCAGTAGTCCCCATTTGGAGGGGAGGAAGGAGACCCAGTACTTC.

The J gene is TRBJ1-2, the V gene TRBV5-4; no reliable D call. CDR3 length equals 13 residues. The germline gives CDR1 SGHNT, CDR2 YYREEE (reference sequence). V lost 4 bases, J lost 4 bases, and 11 bases lay in between. This CDR3 reads CASSHSSLYGYTF. The CDR3 DNA is TGTGCCAGCAGCCACAGTTCACTCTATGGCTACACCTTC.

The J gene is TRBJ1-6, the V gene TRBV4-2; D is perhaps TRBD1 (5 bases). The CDR3 totals 18 residues. V lost 6 bases to trimming and J lost 0 bases, with 18 bases between them. The germline V gene encodes CDR1 LGHNA and CDR2 YNFKEQ. For the CDR3, the DNA is TGTGCCAGCAGTGAGACGGGACGGTTGAGCTCCTATAATTCACCCCTCCACTTT. As protein: CASSETGRLSSYNSPLHF.

A single count supports this clone. This chain connects TRBV30 to TRBJ2-3; maybe TRBD2 (6 bases). V shed 0 bases and J shed 3 bases, with 16 bases lying between them. From germline, CDR1 is GTSNPN and CDR2 SVGIG (reference sequence). This CDR3 comprises 16 residues. The CDR3 DNA sequence: TGTGCCTGGAGTGTAGGGTCCCGGGGGTTGACAGATACGCAGTATTTT. Translation: CAWSVGSRGLTDTQYF.

Regarding this clone: With a much larger clone just one base away, this may be a read error. The genes are TRBV5-4 and TRBJ2-1; 8 bases agree with TRBD2. CDR1 and CDR2 (germline): SGHNT, YYREEE (reference sequence). The V and J ends lost 0 bases and 6 bases, in that order; junction bases with no gene match: 2. This CDR3 is built from 14 residues. The CDR3 DNA reads as TGTGCCAGCAGCTTGGGACTAGCGTCCAATGAGCAGTTCTTC. Protein: CASSLGLASNEQFF.

The DNA for the CDR3 is TGTGCCAGCAGTCTACAGGGCATCTCTGGAAACACCATATATTTT. It translates to CASSLQGISGNTIYF. The V call is TRBV2, the J call TRBJ1-3, with a weak D call TRBD1 (6 bases). V lost 5 bases to trimming and J lost 0 bases, with 11 bases between them. Germline CDR1 is SNHLY and CDR2 is FYNNEI. This CDR3 is built from 15 residues.

This clone was seen repeatedly, ten times or more. J is TRBJ2-1 and V is TRBV5-1; D might be TRBD2 (6 bases). The germline gives CDR1 SGHRS, CDR2 YFSETQ. This CDR3 has 14 amino acids. The germline V and J ends were trimmed by 4 bases and 2 bases, with 10 bases remaining between them. The CDR3: CASSGERAYNEQFF. The CDR3 nucleotides read TGCGCCAGCAGCGGTGAGCGGGCCTACAATGAGCAGTTCTTC.

The chain uses TRBV28 and TRBJ1-2; D gene ambiguous. This CDR3 spans 13 amino acids. V was trimmed by 3 bases and J by 6 bases, leaving 11 bases between them. The germline V gene has CDR1 MDHEN and CDR2 SYDVKM. CDR3 sequence: CASSFAQNHGYTF. CDR3 DNA: TGTGCCAGCAGTTTTGCACAGAACCATGGCTACACCTTC.

The chain recombines TRBV2 with TRBJ2-7; D unclear. The V gene's germline CDR1 is SNHLY and CDR2 FYNNEI. Trimming removed 6 bases from V and 4 bases from J, with 10 bases in between. The CDR3 totals 12 residues. Here the CDR3 reads CASSATDYEQYF. For the CDR3, the DNA is TGTGCCAGCAGCGCGACCGATTACGAGCAGTACTTC.

The chain joins TRBV6-1 to TRBJ2-7, with 9 nucleotides matching TRBD2. Trimming cost V 1 base and J 3 bases; bases outside gene matches: 4. This CDR3 has 15 amino acids. Germline CDR1 is MNHNS and CDR2 is SASEGT. CDR3 sequence: CASSEGAGGYYEQYF. CDR3 in DNA: TGTGCCAGCAGTGAAGGAGCGGGGGGCTACTACGAGCAGTACTTC.

The gene calls are TRBV4-1 and TRBJ1-2; possibly TRBD1 for D (5 bases). V dropped 1 base and J dropped 0 bases, with 15 bases sitting between them. Germline lookup yields CDR1 MGHRA and CDR2 YSYEKL. The CDR3 consists of 17 residues. The CDR3 reads CASSQVDLGLANYGYTF. The CDR3 DNA reads as TGCGCCAGCAGCCAAGTGGATCTGGGGCTAGCTAACTATGGCTACACCTTC.

V gene TRBV7-6 combines with J gene TRBJ1-6, with 7 bases matching TRBD1. Germline CDR1 is SGHVS and CDR2 is FNYEAQ. This CDR3 has 15 amino acids. With 8 bases clipped from V and 6 bases from J, the junction kept 10 bases outside the gene matches. The CDR3 spells CASQLGQGGNSPLHF. The CDR3 nucleotides read TGTGCCAGCCAATTGGGGCAGGGGGGTAATTCACCCCTCCACTTT.

This clone appeared a single time. The rearrangement joins TRBV5-1 to TRBJ1-2; D unresolved. CDR1 and CDR2 from the germline V gene are SGHRS and YFSETQ. CDR3 length equals 12 residues. Trimming pared 0 bases from V and 8 bases from J, leaving 8 bases between. The CDR3 nucleotides are TGCGCCAGCAGCTTGGGGATGGTAGGCTACACCTTC. It codes for CASSLGMVGYTF.

The V and J genes are TRBV5-4 and TRBJ2-2, with 7 positions matching TRBD1. The V segment lost 4 bases and the J segment 7 bases; nucleotides outside the gene matches: 13. This CDR3 spans 16 amino acids. In germline, CDR1 is SGHNT, CDR2 YYREEE (reference sequence). The CDR3 spells CASSSWDSAKGGELFF. CDR3 nucleotide sequence: TGTGCCAGCAGCAGTTGGGACAGTGCTAAAGGCGGGGAGCTGTTTTTT.

The chain employs TRBV6-5 and TRBJ1-1; the D is unclear. Germline V CDR1 and CDR2: MNHEY, SVGAGI. V was pared by 0 bases and J by 9 bases, with 11 bases between. This CDR3 is 13 amino acids long. CDR3 sequence (DNA): TGTGCCAGCAGTTACTCGATGGGTGGGCAAGCTTTCTTT. The encoded protein is CASSYSMGGQAFF.

V and J are TRBV10-2 and TRBJ1-5; D unclear. Germline V gene lookup returns CDR1 WSHSY and CDR2 SAAADI. V was shortened by 7 bases and J by 0 bases, with 4 bases between the two germline ends. The CDR3 extends over 12 amino acids. CDR3 sequence reads: CASIHSNQPQHF. DNA for the CDR3: TGCGCCAGCATTCATAGCAATCAGCCCCAGCATTTT.

Of note for this clone: The same CDR3 also results from other DNA sequences found in this sample. The rearrangement links TRBV5-4 to TRBJ2-7; a possible D gene is TRBD1 (6 bases). CDR3 length equals 14 residues. Germline CDR1 SGHNT, CDR2 YYREEE (reference sequence). V was cut by 0 bases and J by 1 base, with 8 bases left in between. Here the CDR3 reads CASSLGGRSYEQYF. The CDR3 bases are TGTGCCAGCAGCTTGGGGGGGCGATCCTACGAGCAGTACTTC.

The CDR3 region has the DNA TGTGCCAGCAGCCAGGGACAGAAGTCCTACGAGCAGTACTTC. It is translated as CASSQGQKSYEQYF. The genes are TRBV11-2 and TRBJ2-7; 7 positions match TRBD1. This CDR3 spans 14 amino acids. CDR1 SGHAT and CDR2 FQNNGV come from the germline V gene. V shed 5 bases and J 1 base; nucleotides not matched to a gene: 5.

This clone has only one observation. It is unclear where the CDR3 begins or ends on the DNA, so no DNA is shown, and the CDR3 is as TCRdb lists it. This sequence joins TRBV27 and TRBJ1-1. Both ends counted, the CDR3 spans 13 residues. Looked up from germline, CDR1 is MNHEY and CDR2 is SMNVEV (reference sequence). CDR3 sequence reads: CASSFLERTEAFF.

This clone was observed a few times. This sequence joins TRBV6-5 and TRBJ2-7, with TRBD2 matching over 8 bases. The germline gives CDR1 MNHEY, CDR2 SVGAGI. CDR3 length: 12 residues. V lost 10 bases and J lost 6; bases outside the gene matches: 8. CDR3 DNA: TGTGCCACGGGGGGGAGAAGGGGCGAGCAGTACTTC. Protein: CATGGRRGEQYF.

The genes are TRBV2 and TRBJ2-6; D ambiguous. The CDR3 is 14 amino acids. V was shortened by 5 bases and J by 0 bases, with 5 bases between the two germline ends. CDR1 is SNHLY, CDR2 FYNNEI, per germline. The CDR3 DNA reads TGTGCCAGCAGTCAGAGCTCTGGGGCCAACGTCCTGACTTTC. Its protein product is CASSQSSGANVLTF.

Regarding this clone: Being one base from a much bigger clone, this may be a read error. This chain joins TRBV30 and TRBJ1-2; no firm D call. CDR1 GTSNPN and CDR2 SVGIG come from the germline V gene (reference sequence). The CDR3 is 13 residues long. CDR3 in amino acids: CAWGVSQDSGYTF. The CDR3 DNA follows: TGTGCCTGGGGTGTATCCCAGGACTCTGGCTACACCTTC.